The 10 T cell receptor beta chains below all came from one sample that was sequenced in a study of cytomegalovirus exposure and HLA in healthy donors (dated by TCRdb to the late 2010s). Libraries were made using the immunoSEQ multiplex PCR assay. For the multiplex PCR, a mixture combining 60 forward primers for TCR Vbeta segments and 13 reverse primers for TCR Jbeta segments was used. TCRdb's version of the immuneACCESS table is confined to in-frame rearrangements and falls short of the full clone set. An unresolved V gene accounts for under half of the shortfall where checked; the remainder is of unknown origin. For this sample the table gives approximately 160,000 clones, of which 65% to 70% were detected only once. 4% to 5.5% of the sample lies in the top ten. What was sequenced was PBMCs. Receptors originate from a woman aged 18-29 years in good health and CMV-seropositive.

The chain is built from TRBV4-1 and TRBJ2-5; TRBD1 might be the D (5 bases). CDR1 and CDR2 from the germline V gene are MGHRA and YSYEKL. The V end lost 0 bases, the J end lost 7 bases, and 9 bases lay between the germline ends. CDR3 length: 13 amino acids. CDR3 in amino acids: CASSQEEQGTQYF. The CDR3 DNA sequence: TGCGCCAGCAGCCAAGAAGAGCAGGGGACCCAGTACTTC.

DNA for the CDR3: TGTGCCTGGAGGAGAATGCGGGGGGCGAACGGGGAGCTGTTTTTT. It encodes CAWRRMRGANGELFF. V usage is TRBV30 and J usage is TRBJ2-2; TRBD2 matches at 8 bases. After removal of 3 bases from V and 7 bases from J, the junction contained 10 bases not matched to a gene. Germline CDR1 GTSNPN, CDR2 SVGIG (reference sequence). This CDR3 has 15 residues.

This clone came up a few times. CDR3 nucleotides: TGTGCCTGGTCGGGACTACCCTACGAGCAGTACTTC. Encoded protein: CAWSGLPYEQYF. The chain recombines TRBV30 with TRBJ2-7, with 7 bases fitting TRBD2. With V trimmed by 5 bases and J by 2 bases, 3 bases remained unmatched. This CDR3 is built from 12 residues. Germline V gives CDR1 GTSNPN, CDR2 SVGIG (reference sequence). Looking up the rest from reference TRBV30 and TRBJ2-7 gives the full variable domain: SQTIHQWPATLVQPVGSPLSLECTVEGTSNPNLYWYRQAAGRGLQLLFYSVGIGQISSEVPQNLSASRPQDRQFILSSKKLLLSDSGFYLCAWSGLPYEQYFGPGTRLTVT.

This clone was seen a few times. The rearrangement joins TRBV4-2 to TRBJ1-4, with 8 bases that match TRBD1. The germline CDR1 and CDR2 sequences are LGHNA and YNFKEQ. The CDR3 runs to 17 residues. Trimming removed 2 bases from V and 2 bases from J; junction bases left unmatched: 7. CDR3 loop: CASSQRGQGTTNEKLFF. CDR3 sequence (DNA): TGTGCCAGCAGCCAAAGAGGACAGGGAACCACTAATGAAAAACTGTTTTTT.

The sample holds a few counts of this clone. The chain recombines TRBV4-3 with TRBJ2-2, with 10 bases lining up with TRBD2. The CDR3 runs 17 residues. Trimming cost V 4 bases and J 5 bases; bases outside gene matches: 10. Germline V gene sequence: CDR1 LGHNA, CDR2 YSLEER. This CDR3 is CASSLQELAGYTGELFF. In DNA, the CDR3 is TGCGCCAGCAGCCTCCAAGAACTAGCGGGGTATACCGGGGAGCTGTTTTTT.

This CDR3 is CASSLHTGELFF. CDR3 DNA sequence: TGTGCCAGCAGCCTTCACACCGGGGAGCTGTTTTTT. The V gene is TRBV11-2, the J gene TRBJ2-2; no definite D call. Germline V gene lookup returns CDR1 SGHAT and CDR2 FQNNGV. V was shortened by 5 bases and J by 3 bases, with 4 bases between the two germline ends. CDR3 length: 12 amino acids.

The gene calls are TRBV19 and TRBJ2-1, with 8 bases matching TRBD2. The CDR3 has 15 residues. The trim removed 0 bases at V and 6 bases at J, leaving 4 bases unmatched. The germline V gene has CDR1 LNHDA and CDR2 SQIVND (reference sequence). CDR3 amino acids: CASSIDREGSNEQFF. The CDR3 nucleotides are TGTGCCAGTAGTATAGATCGGGAGGGTTCCAATGAGCAGTTCTTC.

The sample holds a few counts of this clone. The chain couples TRBV5-6 to TRBJ1-2, with TRBD1 as a possible D gene (6 bases). The CDR3 extends over 11 amino acids. Between the trimmed V and J ends, which lost 4 bases and 12 bases, there was a span of 13 bases. Germline V gene data show CDR1 as SGHDT and CDR2 as YYEEEE. This CDR3 reads CASSAGAQDTF. The CDR3 region has the DNA TGTGCCAGCAGCGCAGGGGCCCAGGACACCTTC. Using reference TRBV5-6 and TRBJ1-2 for the parts outside the CDR3, the full variable domain is DAGVTQSPTHLIKTRGQQVTLRCSPKSGHDTVSWYQQALGQGPQFIFQYYEEEERQRGNFPDRFSGHQFPNYSSELNVNALLLGDSALYLCASSAGAQDTFGSGTRLTVV.

This CDR3 is CAISEPTENYNSPLHF. CDR3 DNA sequence: TGTGCCATCAGTGAACCCACAGAGAACTATAATTCACCCCTCCACTTT. V and J are TRBV10-3 and TRBJ1-6; no reliable D call. The germline gives CDR1 ENHRY, CDR2 SYGVKD. Trimming shortened V by 3 bases and J by 3 bases, and 12 bases separated the two germline ends. The CDR3 length is 16 residues.

The chain joins TRBV15 to TRBJ1-2; D gene uncertain. The CDR3 loop spans 15 amino acids. Germline assignment: CDR1 LNHNV and CDR2 YYDKDF (reference sequence). The V and J ends lost 5 bases and 6 bases respectively, with 19 bases between them. The DNA for the CDR3 is TGTGCCACCAGCCGCGCGGGGAGGATGGCTCATGGCTACACCTTC. This translates into CATSRAGRMAHGYTF.